This T cell receptor beta chain was sequenced in a study of blood T cell repertoires in COVID-19 (dated by TCRdb to about 2020). Describing the broader study: The collaborator samples originated in the United States, Italy and Spain and spanned the acute and convalescent phases of COVID-19. The dataset comprised deeply sampled blood TCRbeta repertoires from subjects exposed to, actively infected with, or recovered from COVID-19. Samples were obtained from the ongoing ImmuneRACE study (first 160 participants) and from 950 to 1,500 subjects provided by 6 global collaborators. The repertoires were released in a freely available public database intended as a resource for research on the immune response to SARS-CoV-2. The material from the prospective study consisted of cDNA or gDNA derived from T cells, B-cell-depleted T cells, or PBMCs. The sample metadata nearly always contained a de-identified subject ID, COVID-19 status, age in years and sex. Where available, HLA class I and class II types were obtained from metadata supplied by the sample provider rather than from assay-based typing. Results the study describes overall, beyond this receptor: How much clinical and demographic metadata was included differed by source and by participant, and the metadata was provided uncurated.

Collaborating institutions collected whole blood in K2EDTA tubes following their own protocols. For TCRbeta analysis, collaborators shipped samples as frozen whole blood, isolated PBMCs, or DNA extracted from either of those sample types. Relative to germline, V is missing 2 bases and J is missing 0 bases, with 7 bases of the junction outside any gene match. The germline V gene yields MNHEY for CDR1 and SVGEGT for CDR2. The CDR3 numbers 17 residues from cysteine through phenylalanine. The entry retains the CDR3 DNA only, 51 bases that are in frame from base 1. The immunoSEQ Assay, a bias-controlled multiplex PCR, was used to amplify TCRbeta CDR3 regions from genomic DNA. The source study handled its data this way. Within the assay, amplification of reference gene primers was used to estimate how many nucleated cells each sample contained. To quantify the absolute abundance of each unique TCRbeta CDR3 rearrangement, sequence reads were collapsed and filtered. For each sample, productive Simpson clonality was calculated by taking the square root of Simpson's diversity index across productive rearrangements. TCRdb provides this immuneACCESS table in a form limited to in-frame rearrangements. Some clones are lacking; in checked studies, under half of them reflect an unresolved V gene, and why the rest are absent is not known. The D gene and trimming were derived from the DNA, and the V and J assignments and clone size from that table. The sample includes 100,000 or so clones, with more than 75% observed a single time. The ten top clones hold about 2.9% of the sample.

Turning to this clone: This receptor's antigen is unknown. Base qualities are not provided; no much larger clone lies one nucleotide away.

The sample taken for sequencing was peripheral blood. This TCR derives from a man aged 50-59 years with active or convalescent COVID-19. The chain links TRBV6-2 or TRBV6-3 with TRBJ2-7; TRBD2 fits 10 bases in the junction. The DNA is TGTGCCAGCAGTTACCCCACTAGCGGGGTCAGCTCCTACGAGCAGTACTTC. It translates as CASSYPTSGVSSYEQYF.